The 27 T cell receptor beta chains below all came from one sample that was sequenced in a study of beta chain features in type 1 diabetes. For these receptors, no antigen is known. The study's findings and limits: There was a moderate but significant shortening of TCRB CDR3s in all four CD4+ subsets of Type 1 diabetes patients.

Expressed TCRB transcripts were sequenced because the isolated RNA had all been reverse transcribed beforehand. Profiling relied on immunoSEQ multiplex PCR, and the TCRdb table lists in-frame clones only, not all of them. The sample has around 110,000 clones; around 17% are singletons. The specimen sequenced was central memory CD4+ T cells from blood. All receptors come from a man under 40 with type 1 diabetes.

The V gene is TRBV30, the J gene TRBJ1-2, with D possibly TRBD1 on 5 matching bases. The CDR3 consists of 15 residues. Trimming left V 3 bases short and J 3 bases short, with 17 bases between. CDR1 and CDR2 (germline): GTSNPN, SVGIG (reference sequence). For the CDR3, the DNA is TGTGCCTGGAGGAACTCCGGGACGCGAGACTATGGCTACACCTTC. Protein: CAWRNSGTRDYGYTF.

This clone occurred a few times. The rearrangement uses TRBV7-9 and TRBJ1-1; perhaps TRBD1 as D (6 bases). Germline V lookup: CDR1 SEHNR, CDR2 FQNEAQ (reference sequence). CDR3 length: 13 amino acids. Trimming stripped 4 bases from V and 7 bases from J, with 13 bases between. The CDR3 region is CASSSSGEGEAFF. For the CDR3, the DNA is TGTGCCAGCAGCTCCTCAGGGGAGGGTGAAGCTTTCTTT.

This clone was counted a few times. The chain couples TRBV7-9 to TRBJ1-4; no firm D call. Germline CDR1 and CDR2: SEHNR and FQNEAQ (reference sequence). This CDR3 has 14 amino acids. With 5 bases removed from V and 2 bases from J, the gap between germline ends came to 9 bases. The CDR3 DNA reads TGTGCCAGCAGCCCTTCGCATACTAATGAAAAACTGTTTTTT. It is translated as CASSPSHTNEKLFF.

CDR3 region: CASSLDPVSRDTQYF. In nucleotides, the CDR3 is TGTGCCAGCAGCTTAGATCCAGTCAGCCGAGATACGCAGTATTTT. This chain joins TRBV11-2 and TRBJ2-3; D is ambiguous. Looked up from germline, CDR1 is SGHAT and CDR2 is FQNNGV. The CDR3 consists of 15 residues. The V end was cut by 0 bases, the J end by 5 bases, with 12 bases between. Combining the CDR3 with reference TRBV11-2 and TRBJ2-3 gives the whole variable domain EAGVAQSPRYKIIEKRQSVAFWCNPISGHATLYWYQQILGQGPKLLIQFQNNGVVDDSQLPKDRFSAERLKGVDSTLKIQPAKLEDSAVYLCASSLDPVSRDTQYFGPGTRLTVL.

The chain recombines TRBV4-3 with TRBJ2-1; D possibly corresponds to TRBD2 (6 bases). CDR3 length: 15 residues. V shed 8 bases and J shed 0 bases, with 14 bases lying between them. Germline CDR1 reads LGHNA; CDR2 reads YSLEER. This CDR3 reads CASGTGLSSYNEQFF. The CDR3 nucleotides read TGCGCCAGCGGGACGGGACTTTCCTCCTACAATGAGCAGTTCTTC.

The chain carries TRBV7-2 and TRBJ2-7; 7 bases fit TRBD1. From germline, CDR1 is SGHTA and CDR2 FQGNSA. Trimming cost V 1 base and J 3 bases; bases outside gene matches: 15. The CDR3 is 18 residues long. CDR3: CASSLGAGFGTEIYEQYF. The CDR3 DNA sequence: TGTGCCAGCAGCTTAGGAGCAGGTTTTGGGACAGAGATCTACGAGCAGTACTTC.

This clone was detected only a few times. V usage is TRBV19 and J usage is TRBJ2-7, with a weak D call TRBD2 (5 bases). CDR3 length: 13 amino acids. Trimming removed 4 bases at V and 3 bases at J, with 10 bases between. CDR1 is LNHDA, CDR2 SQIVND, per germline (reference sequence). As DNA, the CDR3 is TGTGCCAGTAGTAGGGCCAGCGGCTACGAGCAGTACTTC. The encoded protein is CASSRASGYEQYF.

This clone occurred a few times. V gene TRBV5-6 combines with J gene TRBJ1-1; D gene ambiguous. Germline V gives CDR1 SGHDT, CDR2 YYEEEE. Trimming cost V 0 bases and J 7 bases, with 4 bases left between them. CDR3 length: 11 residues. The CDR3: CASSLAREAFF. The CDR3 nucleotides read TGTGCCAGCAGCTTGGCGCGTGAAGCTTTCTTT.

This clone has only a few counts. This CDR3 is CASSSGAGSGANVLTF. The CDR3 DNA reads TGTGCCAGTTCAAGTGGGGCTGGCTCTGGGGCCAACGTCCTGACTTTC. The genes are TRBV2 and TRBJ2-6; D is possibly TRBD1 (5 bases). Germline V gene sequence: CDR1 SNHLY, CDR2 FYNNEI. Trimming pared 9 bases from V and 0 bases from J, leaving 15 bases between. CDR3 length: 16 amino acids.

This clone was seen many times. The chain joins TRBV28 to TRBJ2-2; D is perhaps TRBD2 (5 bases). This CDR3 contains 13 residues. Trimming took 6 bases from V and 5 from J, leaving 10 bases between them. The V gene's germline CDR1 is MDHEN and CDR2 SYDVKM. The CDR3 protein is CASRRASTGELFF. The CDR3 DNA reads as TGTGCCAGCAGGCGGGCCTCAACCGGGGAGCTGTTTTTT.

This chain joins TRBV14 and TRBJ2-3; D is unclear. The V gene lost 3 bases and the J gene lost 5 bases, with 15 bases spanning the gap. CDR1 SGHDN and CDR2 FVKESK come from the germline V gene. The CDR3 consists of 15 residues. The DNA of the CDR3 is TGTGCCAGCAGCCATTATCAAGTTTCCGGAGATACGCAGTATTTT. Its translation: CASSHYQVSGDTQYF.

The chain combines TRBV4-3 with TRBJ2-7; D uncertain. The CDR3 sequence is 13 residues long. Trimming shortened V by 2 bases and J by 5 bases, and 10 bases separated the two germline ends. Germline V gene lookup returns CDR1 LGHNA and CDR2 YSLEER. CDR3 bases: TGCGCCAGCAGCCAACAGGAAAGGGACGAGCAGTACTTC. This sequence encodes CASSQQERDEQYF.

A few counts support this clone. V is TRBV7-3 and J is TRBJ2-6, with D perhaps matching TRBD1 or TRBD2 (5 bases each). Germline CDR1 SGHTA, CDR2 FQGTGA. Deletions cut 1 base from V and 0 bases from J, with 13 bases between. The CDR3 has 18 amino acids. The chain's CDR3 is CASSLNRDAYSGANVLTF. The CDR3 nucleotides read TGTGCCAGCAGCTTAAACCGGGACGCATACTCTGGGGCCAACGTCCTGACTTTC.

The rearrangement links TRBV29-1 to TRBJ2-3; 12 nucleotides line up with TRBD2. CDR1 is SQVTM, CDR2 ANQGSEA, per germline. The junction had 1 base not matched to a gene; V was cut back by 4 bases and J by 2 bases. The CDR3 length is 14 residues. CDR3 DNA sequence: TGCAGCGTTGGGACTAGCGGGGTCACAGATACGCAGTATTTT. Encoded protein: CSVGTSGVTDTQYF.

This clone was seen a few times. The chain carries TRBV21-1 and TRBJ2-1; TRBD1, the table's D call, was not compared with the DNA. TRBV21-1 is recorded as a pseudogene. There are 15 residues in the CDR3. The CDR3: CASSKEIGARNEQFF. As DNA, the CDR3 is TGTGCCAGCAGCAAAGAGATAGGGGCTAGGAATGAGCAGTTCTTC.

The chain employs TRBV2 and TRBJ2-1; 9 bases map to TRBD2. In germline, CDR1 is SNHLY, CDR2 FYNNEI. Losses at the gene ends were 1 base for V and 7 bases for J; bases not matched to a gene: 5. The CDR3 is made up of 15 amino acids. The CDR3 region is CASSEGTSAGNEQFF. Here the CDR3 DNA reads TGTGCCAGCAGTGAAGGGACTAGCGCGGGGAATGAGCAGTTCTTC.

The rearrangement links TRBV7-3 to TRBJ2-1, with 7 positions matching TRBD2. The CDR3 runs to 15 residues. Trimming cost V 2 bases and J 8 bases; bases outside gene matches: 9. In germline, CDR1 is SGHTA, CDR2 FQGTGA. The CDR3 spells CASSLSPGGYDEQFF. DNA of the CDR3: TGTGCCAGCAGCTTATCCCCGGGGGGTTACGATGAGCAGTTCTTC.

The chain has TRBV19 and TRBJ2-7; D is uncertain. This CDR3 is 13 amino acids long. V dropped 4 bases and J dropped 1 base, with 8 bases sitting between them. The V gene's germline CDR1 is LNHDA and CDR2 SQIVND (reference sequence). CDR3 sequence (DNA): TGTGCCAGTAGTACACGCGTATCCTACGAGCAGTACTTC. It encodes CASSTRVSYEQYF.

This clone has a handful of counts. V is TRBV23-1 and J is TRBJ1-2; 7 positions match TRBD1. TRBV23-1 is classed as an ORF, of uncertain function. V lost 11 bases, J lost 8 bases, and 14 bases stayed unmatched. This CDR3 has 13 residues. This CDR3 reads CAGPPDREGGYTF. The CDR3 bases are TGCGCCGGACCCCCCGACAGGGAAGGCGGCTACACCTTC.

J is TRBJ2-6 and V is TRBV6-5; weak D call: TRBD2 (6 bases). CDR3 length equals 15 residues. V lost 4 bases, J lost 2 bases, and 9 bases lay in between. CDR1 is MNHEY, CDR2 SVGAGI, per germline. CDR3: CASSSGRTGANVLTF. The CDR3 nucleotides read TGTGCCAGCAGTTCAGGGAGGACTGGGGCCAACGTCCTGACTTTC.

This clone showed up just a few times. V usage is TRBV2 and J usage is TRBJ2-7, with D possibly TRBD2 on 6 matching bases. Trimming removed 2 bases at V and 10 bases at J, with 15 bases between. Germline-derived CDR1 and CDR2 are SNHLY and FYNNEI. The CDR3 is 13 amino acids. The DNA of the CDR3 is TGTGCCAGCAGTGAAATGGGACTCCGGAGCCAGTACTTC. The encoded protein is CASSEMGLRSQYF.

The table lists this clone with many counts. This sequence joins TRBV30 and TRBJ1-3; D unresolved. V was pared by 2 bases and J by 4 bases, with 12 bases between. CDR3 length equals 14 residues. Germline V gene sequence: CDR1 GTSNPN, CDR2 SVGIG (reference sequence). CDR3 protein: CAWSSMIGGNTIYF. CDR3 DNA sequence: TGTGCCTGGAGTTCAATGATCGGGGGAAACACCATATATTTT.

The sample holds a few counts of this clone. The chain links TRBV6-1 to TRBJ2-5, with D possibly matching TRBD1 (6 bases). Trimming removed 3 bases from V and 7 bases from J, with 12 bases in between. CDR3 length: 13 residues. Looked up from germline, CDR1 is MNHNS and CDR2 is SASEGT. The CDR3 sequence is CASSEGTSGTQYF. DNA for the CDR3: TGTGCCAGCAGTGAGGGGACATCGGGGACCCAGTACTTC.

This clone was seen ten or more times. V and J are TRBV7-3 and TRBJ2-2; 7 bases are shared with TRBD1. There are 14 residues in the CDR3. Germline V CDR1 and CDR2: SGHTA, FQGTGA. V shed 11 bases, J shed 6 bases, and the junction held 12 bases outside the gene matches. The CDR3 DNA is TGTGCCCCCCAACAGGGGTCTAGGTCCGGGGAGCTGTTTTTT. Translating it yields CAPQQGSRSGELFF.

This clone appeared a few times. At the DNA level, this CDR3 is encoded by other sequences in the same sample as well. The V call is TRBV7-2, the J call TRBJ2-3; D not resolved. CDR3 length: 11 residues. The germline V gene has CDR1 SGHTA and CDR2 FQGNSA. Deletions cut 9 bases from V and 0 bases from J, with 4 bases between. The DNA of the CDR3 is TGTGCCAGTCGAAGCACAGATACGCAGTATTTT. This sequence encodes CASRSTDTQYF.

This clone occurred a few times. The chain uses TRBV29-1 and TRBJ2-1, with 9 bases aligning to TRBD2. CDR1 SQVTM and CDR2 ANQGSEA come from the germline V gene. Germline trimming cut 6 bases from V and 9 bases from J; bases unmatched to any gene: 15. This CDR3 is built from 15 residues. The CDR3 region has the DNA TGCAGCGTACCCCCCGCCGCGCTAGCGGGGCTTGAGCAGTTCTTC. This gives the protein CSVPPAALAGLEQFF.

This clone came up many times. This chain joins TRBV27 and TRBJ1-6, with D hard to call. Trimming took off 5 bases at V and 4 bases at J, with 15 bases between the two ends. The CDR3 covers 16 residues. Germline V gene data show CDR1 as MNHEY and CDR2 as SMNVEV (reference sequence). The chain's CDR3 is CASSGEGGRYNSPLHF. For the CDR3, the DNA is TGTGCCAGCAGTGGGGAGGGCGGACGGTATAATTCACCCCTCCACTTT.